Listed below are T cell receptor beta chains from one sample, sequenced in a study of neurological immune-mediated disorders. TCRdb redid the calling of the 5' RACE reads with MiXCR, one entry per CDR3 protein. The sample contains about 44,000 distinct CDR3 sequences, more than 5% of which appear only once. Sequenced sample: CD4+ T cells from blood. The source is a woman in her thirties or forties in good health. Both conserved end residues are trimmed from each CDR3. Clone size is shown for a subset of rows, as once, few, many or a class of expanded clone.

TRBV12-3/TRBV12-4	many	TRBJ1-1	ASRLLTEAF
TRBV28	many	TRBJ2-7	ASRTGGQGSYEQY
TRBV28	many	TRBJ2-7	ASRAVSYEQY
TRBV7-2	many	TRBJ2-1	ASSLGLTGYNEQF
TRBV20-1	many	TRBJ2-7	SARKTGQVYEQY
TRBV28	many	TRBJ2-1	ASSADPGALNEQF
TRBV20-1	many	TRBJ1-2	SARWGTGWGGYT
TRBV15	-	TRBJ2-1	ATSRTTYNEQF
TRBV18	few	TRBJ2-3	ASSQDLQQGRTDTQY
TRBV30	few	TRBJ1-1	AWCRLRDTEAF
TRBV29-1	many	TRBJ2-7	SVENSGTYEQY
TRBV12-3/TRBV12-4	many	TRBJ1-4	ASSFGTGEKLF